A single sample is the source of the 4 T cell receptor beta chains below, sequenced in a study of blood T cell repertoires in COVID-19. Assay used: immunoSEQ multiplex PCR; TCRdb lists only in-frame clones, some missing. The profile shows 30,000 or so clones, approximately 85% of them singletons. The sample consisted of peripheral blood. These receptors all stem from a man aged 80 or over with active COVID-19.

This rearrangement joins TRBV9 to TRBJ1-4; 8 bases are shared with TRBD1. V trimming: 3 bases; J trimming: 8 bases; junction bases outside the gene matches: 6. CDR1 is SGDLS, CDR2 YYNGEE, per germline. This CDR3 is built from 14 residues. CDR3 sequence (DNA): TGTGCCAGCAGCGCAGGGACAGGCCTCGAAAAACTGTTTTTT. Its protein product is CASSAGTGLEKLFF.

The chain couples TRBV7-6 to TRBJ2-2, with a weak D call TRBD2 (7 bases). The germline gives CDR1 SGHVS, CDR2 FNYEAQ. V shed 6 bases and J shed 6 bases, with 14 bases lying between them. There are 14 residues in the CDR3. In nucleotides, the CDR3 is TGTGCCAGCAGTTGGGGGGGCAGCCCCGGGGAGCTGTTTTTT. Translating gives CASSWGGSPGELFF.

The chain is built from TRBV29-1 and TRBJ1-5, with D maybe TRBD1 (6 bases). The CDR3 runs 14 residues. CDR1 and CDR2 (germline): SQVTM, ANQGSEA. The V end was cut by 4 bases, the J end by 4 bases, with 14 bases between. CDR3 DNA: TGCAGCGTTGCCCAGGACAGCGCTAATCAGCCCCAGCATTTT. Translation: CSVAQDSANQPQHF.

This clone was detected only a few times. The chain combines TRBV9 with TRBJ2-1, with a tentative D call TRBD1 (5 bases). V lost 0 bases, J lost 5 bases, and 12 bases lay in between. In germline, CDR1 is SGDLS, CDR2 YYNGEE. This CDR3 spans 15 amino acids. The CDR3 loop reads CASSVGGGANNEQFF. DNA of the CDR3: TGTGCCAGCAGCGTAGGGGGTGGGGCCAACAATGAGCAGTTCTTC.